The rows below give T cell receptor beta chains drawn from one sample of a study of control samples from healthy donors and cancer patients. Measured with immunoSEQ multiplex PCR; TCRdb has only the in-frame clones, and not every one. The sample yields some 74,000 clones, over 90% seen once. Input material: blood. Source of these receptors: a woman aged 25 to 39 in good health. CDR3s include the opening cysteine and the closing phenylalanine or tryptophan. A D gene is named only where the DNA matches it firmly. The size field is filled for only some rows; it gives once, few, many or a size class.

V gene,D gene,J gene,clone size,CDR3 DNA,CDR3 protein
TRBV6-5,TRBD2,TRBJ2-2,once,TGTGCCAGCAGCTTAAGCGGGGGGGCCGCCGGGGAGCTGTTTTTT,CASSLSGGAAGELFF
TRBV13,TRBD1,TRBJ1-1,NA,TGTGCCAGCAGCCCAGGGGGGGGAGGCACTGAAGCTTTCTTT,CASSPGGGGTEAFF
TRBV5-1,TRBD1,TRBJ1-1,once,TGCGCCAGCAGCACCAAGACAGGGGGATACACTGAAGCTTTCTTT,CASSTKTGGYTEAFF
TRBV25-1,NA,TRBJ1-1,NA,TGTGCCAGCAGTGAATGGAGGGGAATGAACACTGAAGCTTTCTTT,CASSEWRGMNTEAFF
TRBV5-1,NA,TRBJ2-6,NA,TGCGCCAGCAGCTGGGGGTCTGGGGCCAACGTCCTGACTTTC,CASSWGSGANVLTF
TRBV7-2,NA,TRBJ1-2,NA,TGTGCCAGCAGCTTAGGTTTCTGGCCCGTCTATGGCTACACCTTC,CASSLGFWPVYGYTF
TRBV13,TRBD1,TRBJ2-7,NA,TGTGCCAGCAGCAAGGCCGGGACAGGGGCCTACGAGCAGTACTTC,CASSKAGTGAYEQYF
TRBV4-1,NA,TRBJ1-1,NA,TGCGCCAGCAGCCAAAGTAACCTGCAGAAGAACACTGAAGCTTTCTTT,CASSQSNLQKNTEAFF
TRBV14,NA,TRBJ2-2,NA,TGTGCCAGCAGCCAAGAACACACCGGGGAGCTGTTTTTT,CASSQEHTGELFF
TRBV5-1,TRBD1,TRBJ1-2,once,TGCGCCAGCAGCCGAGGACAGGGGAACTATGGCTACACCTTC,CASSRGQGNYGYTF
TRBV4-2,NA,TRBJ1-1,once,TGTGCCAGCAGCCAAGTTGGAGCCGAAGCTTTCTTT,CASSQVGAEAFF
TRBV7-9,TRBD2,TRBJ2-1,NA,TGTGCCAGCAGCCCCGGGGGGGCCTTGATGGATGAGCAGTTCTTC,CASSPGGALMDEQFF
TRBV4-1,NA,TRBJ1-6,NA,TGCGCCAGCAGCCCGACGACCCCTAATTCACCCCTCCACTTT,CASSPTTPNSPLHF
TRBV5-4,TRBD1,TRBJ1-1,once,TGTGCCAGCACAATACCGGGACAGGGGAGGAACACTGAAGCTTTCTTT,CASTIPGQGRNTEAFF
TRBV12-5,TRBD1,TRBJ2-1,NA,TGTGCTAGTGTCCCGGGACAGGGGTACAATGAGCAGTTCTTC,CASVPGQGYNEQFF
TRBV25-1,NA,TRBJ1-2,once,TGTGCCAGCAGTGAATATATTCTGGACTATGGCTACACCTTC,CASSEYILDYGYTF
TRBV24-1,TRBD1,TRBJ2-1,NA,TGTGCCACCAGCAACCCGGGACAGGGAGCCAATGAGCAGTTCTTC,CATSNPGQGANEQFF
TRBV11-2,TRBD2,TRBJ2-3,NA,TGTGCCAGCAGCTCTGGACTAGCGGGGTTAACAGATACGCAGTATTTT,CASSSGLAGLTDTQYF
TRBV15,NA,TRBJ2-5,NA,TGTGCCACCAGCCCCCCGGGGGGCCCCGGGACCCAGTACTTC,CATSPPGGPGTQYF
TRBV3-1/TRBV3-2,NA,TRBJ1-1,NA,TGTGCCAGCAACAGATGGGGAGATAGGGCTGAAGCTTTCTTT,CASNRWGDRAEAFF
TRBV9,NA,TRBJ1-5,NA,TGTGCCAGCAGCGTAGGAGGAGTTGATCAGCCCCAGCATTTT,CASSVGGVDQPQHF
TRBV14,NA,TRBJ1-3,NA,TGTGCCAGCAGCCAAGGGGGCGTCGACACCATATATTTT,CASSQGGVDTIYF
TRBV19,NA,TRBJ2-3,NA,TGTGCCAGTAGTTACACTTCGACTACTACAGATACGCAGTATTTT,CASSYTSTTTDTQYF
TRBV15,TRBD1,TRBJ1-1,NA,TGTGCCACCAGCAGAGGAACCGGGACAGGGATTGTGAACACTGAAGCTTTCTTT,CATSRGTGTGIVNTEAFF
TRBV9,NA,TRBJ2-5,NA,TGTGCCAGCAGCGTAGACCAAGAGACCCAGTACTTC,CASSVDQETQYF
TRBV3-1/TRBV3-2,NA,TRBJ1-2,NA,TGTGCCAGCAGCCACCCTAGTCGGGACTATGGCTACACCTTC,CASSHPSRDYGYTF
TRBV11-3,NA,TRBJ1-1,NA,TGTGCCAGCAGCTTAAGGAACACTGAAGCTTTCTTT,CASSLRNTEAFF
TRBV5-1,NA,TRBJ1-1,NA,TGCGCCAGCAGCTTGGGGCAAAACGCTGAAGCTTTCTTT,CASSLGQNAEAFF
TRBV5-1,NA,TRBJ2-7,NA,TGCGCCAGCAGGGACGCCACCGACGAGCAGTACTTC,CASRDATDEQYF
TRBV11-2,NA,TRBJ2-1,few,TGTGCCAGCAGCTTAAACTGGTGGAATGAGCAGTTCTTC,CASSLNWWNEQFF
TRBV5-4,TRBD2,TRBJ2-5,NA,TGTGCCAGCAGCACCCCCAAGGGGACTAGAGAAGAGACCCAGTACTTC,CASSTPKGTREETQYF
TRBV5-1,NA,TRBJ2-7,NA,TGCGCCAGCAGCTTGAACAGGGTTGGGTGGTCCGACGAGCAGTACTTC,CASSLNRVGWSDEQYF
TRBV20-1,NA,TRBJ1-5,NA,TGCAGTGCTAGCCTGGGTAGGTACCAGCATTTT,CSASLGRYQHF
TRBV27,TRBD1,TRBJ1-6,NA,TGTGCCAGCACCCAGCTCCGCCTGGACAGGATAAATTCACCCCTCCACTTT,CASTQLRLDRINSPLHF
TRBV28,NA,TRBJ1-4,NA,TGTGCCAGCACCGAGACCCACAGGAATGAAAAACTGTTTTTT,CASTETHRNEKLFF
TRBV11-1,TRBD1,TRBJ1-1,NA,TGTGCCAGCAGCACAAGGACAGGGCTCGCTGAAGCTTTCTTT,CASSTRTGLAEAFF
TRBV5-5,TRBD1,TRBJ2-7,NA,TGTGCCAGCAGCTTGAGTTCGTGGCAGGGGGCCGACGAGCAGTACTTC,CASSLSSWQGADEQYF
TRBV7-9,TRBD1,TRBJ2-3,NA,TGTGCCAGCACCTTGTGGGGGACAGGGAGCGGAGATACGCAGTATTTT,CASTLWGTGSGDTQYF
TRBV5-1,NA,TRBJ1-2,NA,TGCGCCAGCAGCTTGGTAGCGGGGGGTACCAACTATGGCTACACCTTC,CASSLVAGGTNYGYTF
TRBV28,NA,TRBJ1-1,NA,TGTGCCAGCAGATACGACAGGAACACTGAAGCTTTCTTT,CASRYDRNTEAFF
TRBV19,NA,TRBJ2-1,NA,TGTGCCAGTCCTCGGGCCCAGTCTTTCCATGAGCAGTTCTTC,CASPRAQSFHEQFF
TRBV6-1,NA,TRBJ1-5,NA,TGTGCCAGCAGACAATCTTATACAGGGAATCAGCCCCAGCATTTT,CASRQSYTGNQPQHF
TRBV6-6,NA,TRBJ1-5,NA,TGTGCCAGCAGTTGGGGGGTTGGCAATCAGCCCCAGCATTTT,CASSWGVGNQPQHF
TRBV13,NA,TRBJ1-5,NA,TGTGCCAGCAGCTTAAGCCGCTTTAGCAATCAGCCCCAGCATTTT,CASSLSRFSNQPQHF
TRBV28,NA,TRBJ1-5,NA,TGTGCCAGCAGTTCCGGCGATCAGCCCCAGCATTTT,CASSSGDQPQHF
TRBV13,NA,TRBJ2-7,NA,TGTGCCAGCGGACACCGGGACAACTCCTACGAGCAGTACTTC,CASGHRDNSYEQYF
TRBV6-6,NA,TRBJ2-2,NA,TGTGCCAGCAGTTACCGCGTAACCCTCACCGGGGAGCTGTTTTTT,CASSYRVTLTGELFF
TRBV5-6,NA,TRBJ2-2,NA,TGTGCCAGCAGCAGAGGGGTTTCCACCGGGGAGCTGTTTTTT,CASSRGVSTGELFF
TRBV13,NA,TRBJ2-5,NA,TGTGCCAGCAGCTTGCCGGGTACGCAGACCCAGTACTTC,CASSLPGTQTQYF
TRBV4-2,TRBD2,TRBJ2-2,NA,TGTGCCAGCCAAGCGGGGGGTACGGTCGGGGAGCTGTTTTTT,CASQAGGTVGELFF
TRBV19,NA,TRBJ1-5,once,TGTGCCAGTAGTATAGGGCGGTCACGCAATCAGCCCCAGCATTTT,CASSIGRSRNQPQHF
TRBV6-6,NA,TRBJ1-2,NA,TGTGCCAGCAGTTACGATAGGTCGGCAGGGGAAACCTTC,CASSYDRSAGETF
TRBV10-2,TRBD1,TRBJ1-5,NA,TGCGCCAGCAGTGAGTCGGGACAGGGGGCGATGCCCCAGCATTTT,CASSESGQGAMPQHF
TRBV19,TRBD1,TRBJ1-1,once,TGTGCCAGTAACTACGGGACAGGAGGAATGAACACTGAAGCTTTCTTT,CASNYGTGGMNTEAFF